This T cell receptor beta chain comes out of a study of post-analysis software for immune sequencing data. Points from the study as a whole: Patients used about 5 TRBV segments, including TRBV5-6, TRBV5-1 and TRBV20-1, more often than controls. Strong co-clustering by F measure was evident for samples that had been prepared in the same batch. Patients with multiple sclerosis recorded significantly lower normalized Chao1 diversity than controls, the study found.

Germline V gives CDR1 DFQATT, CDR2 SNEGSKA (reference sequence). The CDR3 has 11 amino acids. The V end lost 5 bases, the J end lost 12 bases, and 16 bases lay between the germline ends. Presence of unique molecular identifiers characterized the TCR beta cDNA libraries. The T cell input of about 0.95 to 11 million gave about 500,000 cDNA molecules. TCRdb itself ran the PCR reads through MiXCR, one entry per CDR3 protein. This sample carries about 770,000 distinct CDR3 sequences, roughly 50% of them seen once, and the ten largest clones take roughly 4.9%. In regard to this clonotype: Its antigen remains unknown.

The chain has TRBV20-1 and TRBJ2-5; D unresolved. Sequenced sample: blood. The clonotype comes from a girl aged 5 to 17 with multiple sclerosis. The CDR3 here is CSAPLAVLEYF. The CDR3 nucleotides are TGCAGTGCTCCCCTGGCAGTTCTCGAGTACTTC.